Listed below are T cell receptor beta chains from one sample, sequenced in a study of blood T cell repertoires in COVID-19. Measured with immunoSEQ multiplex PCR; TCRdb has only the in-frame clones, and not every one. The sample consists of 100,000 or so clones, about 80% of them appearing once. Material for sequencing was peripheral blood. The receptors were gathered from a man aged 65 to 85 with active or convalescent COVID-19. CDR3s include the opening cysteine and the closing phenylalanine or tryptophan. The D gene is left open where the match is weak. Size is omitted from some rows. Given values are once, few, many or a class for expanded clones.

D gene,V gene,J gene,clone size,CDR3 DNA,CDR3 protein
.,TRBV30,TRBJ1-6,once,TGTGCCTGGATGTCTCCACCCCTCCACTTT,CAWMSPPLHF
TRBD2,TRBV19,TRBJ2-5,few,TGTGCCAGTAGTATGTTAGGACTAGCGGGAACAGAGACCCAGTACTTC,CASSMLGLAGTETQYF
TRBD1,TRBV29-1,TRBJ1-2,.,TGCAGCGTACAGGGGCGAGATGGCTACACCTTC,CSVQGRDGYTF
TRBD1,TRBV4-2,TRBJ2-1,.,TGTGCCAGCAGCCACCCCGGACAGGACTTCAATGAGCAGTTCTTC,CASSHPGQDFNEQFF
TRBD2,TRBV28,TRBJ2-5,.,TGTGCCAGCGGGGCTCCTACAGGAAACTACGGGGGGGAGACCCAGTACTTC,CASGAPTGNYGGETQYF
.,TRBV4-2,TRBJ2-7,few,TGTGCCAGCAGCCAAGATATTCCCCGGGAGCAGTACTTC,CASSQDIPREQYF
.,TRBV5-6,TRBJ1-6,.,TGTGCCAGCAGCTTGAGGGGGTCCTATAATTCACCCCTCCACTTT,CASSLRGSYNSPLHF
TRBD2,TRBV24-1,TRBJ2-1,.,TGTGCCACCAGTCCCGCGGGACTAGCGGGAGGGGGATCCTACAATGAGCAGTTCTTC,CATSPAGLAGGGSYNEQFF
TRBD2,TRBV7-9,TRBJ2-5,.,TGTGCCAGCAGCTTAGCCGGGGGGGCGTCAGAGACCCAGTACTTC,CASSLAGGASETQYF
TRBD2,TRBV7-3,TRBJ2-1,.,TGTGCCAGCAGCCTGAAGACTAGCGGGGTCAATGAGCAGTTCTTC,CASSLKTSGVNEQFF
.,TRBV29-1,TRBJ2-1,few,TGCAGCGTTTGCATCCTGAGCGGGTACAATGAGCAGTTCTTC,CSVCILSGYNEQFF
.,TRBV5-6,TRBJ2-7,.,TGTGCCAGCAGCCTTAGGGGAGCACTAGCCCTCGAGCAGTACTTC,CASSLRGALALEQYF
TRBD1,TRBV19,TRBJ1-4,.,TGTGCCAGTAGTATTTCCCCGGGACAGGGGGATGAAAAACTGTTTTTT,CASSISPGQGDEKLFF
.,TRBV19,TRBJ2-1,.,TGTGCCACCCAGACTAGAGACAAGACCTACAATGAGCAGTTCTTC,CATQTRDKTYNEQFF
TRBD2,TRBV9,TRBJ2-1,once,TGTGCCAGCAGCCTGACTAGCGGGAGGTCCAATGAGCAGTTCTTC,CASSLTSGRSNEQFF
.,TRBV5-1,TRBJ2-1,.,TGCGCCAGCAGCCTTGCAGGACAGTCCTACAATGAGCAGTTCTTC,CASSLAGQSYNEQFF
TRBD1,TRBV7-2,TRBJ2-1,once,TGTGCCAGCAGCTTGGGACAGGGGGCGCGGCTAGCGATTTTCAATGAGCAGTTCTTC,CASSLGQGARLAIFNEQFF
.,TRBV18,TRBJ1-4,.,TGTGCCAGCTCACCACGGGGGCAGGCAAATGAAAAACTGTTTTTT,CASSPRGQANEKLFF
.,TRBV3-1/TRBV3-2,TRBJ2-1,.,TGTGCCAGCAGCCCGGAGAGGGCAACTAACCCCTACAATGAGCAGTTCTTC,CASSPERATNPYNEQFF
.,TRBV9,TRBJ2-2,.,TGTGCCAGCAGCGTAGGACAAGCGAACACCGGGGAGCTGTTTTTT,CASSVGQANTGELFF
TRBD1,TRBV5-6,TRBJ1-6,.,TGTGCCAGCAGGGGACAGGGGAGATCACCCCTCCACTTT,CASRGQGRSPLHF
.,TRBV28,TRBJ1-1,.,TGTGCCAGCAGTTTTGACTGGCGGAACACTGAAGCTTTCTTT,CASSFDWRNTEAFF
TRBD1,TRBV2,TRBJ1-2,many,TGTGCCAGCAGTGGGGGGGGGACAGGGTTCCATGGCTACACCTTC,CASSGGGTGFHGYTF